The sequence of this T cell receptor beta chain was determined in a study of blood T cell repertoires in COVID-19. Looking at the study overall: COVID-19 samples from acute and convalescent phases originated in the United States, Italy and Spain.

CDR3 length equals 17 residues. In germline, CDR1 is MGHRA, CDR2 YSYEKL. The V and J ends lost 2 bases and 5 bases, in that order; junction bases with no gene match: 8. How the authors handled the data: Reference gene primer amplification gave nucleated cell count estimates. TCRdb's copy holds only in-frame clones and misses some; the assay was immunoSEQ multiplex PCR. V and J calls and clone size are given by that table; D and trimming were obtained from the DNA. The data contain approximately 210,000 clones, around 86% of them singletons. The specimen was peripheral blood. The receptor comes from a human donor in a cohort sampled during active COVID-19. The chain couples TRBV4-1 to TRBJ2-1; 11 bases align to TRBD2. CDR3 region: CASSQTKLAGVNNEQFF. The CDR3, as DNA: TGCGCCAGCAGCCAAACCAAACTAGCGGGAGTAAACAATGAGCAGTTCTTC.